One sample yielded the 14 T cell receptor beta chains listed below, sequenced in a study of T cells in Graves' hyperthyroidism and ophthalmopathy. The CDR3 regions of TCR beta were amplified from RNA transcripts. The HTBI primer set drove a first-round RT-PCR of the TCR CDR3. TCRdb reprocessed the multiplex PCR reads via MiXCR and lists one record per CDR3 protein. The sample includes roughly 500,000 distinct CDR3 sequences, just over 45% of them seen just once. What was sequenced was peripheral blood or thyroid tissue (not recorded which). The origin of the receptors is an adult woman with Graves' disease, either hyperthyroidism or ophthalmopathy (not recorded which).

This clonotype was seen repeatedly, ten times or more. CDR3 in amino acids: CASSIQAAQETQYF. The CDR3 coding sequence is TGTGCCAGTAGTATCCAGGCAGCACAAGAGACCCAGTACTTC. The rearrangement joins TRBV19 to TRBJ2-5; D remains unclear. Between the trimmed V and J ends, which lost 3 bases and 2 bases, there was a span of 10 bases. Germline CDR1 is LNHDA and CDR2 is SQIVND (reference sequence). There are 14 residues in the CDR3.

This clonotype was recorded only once. This chain connects TRBV10-3 to TRBJ1-2; TRBD1 agrees at 10 bases. The CDR3 runs 15 residues. V shed 7 bases, J shed 6 bases, and the junction held 11 bases outside the gene matches. Germline V CDR1 and CDR2: ENHRY, SYGVKD. CDR3: CAITRDRGVEDGYTF. For the CDR3, the DNA is TGTGCCATCACCAGGGACAGGGGAGTGGAAGATGGCTACACCTTC.

This clonotype was found many times. The chain is built from TRBV5-1 and TRBJ1-1; D might be TRBD1 (6 bases). The CDR3 has 14 amino acids. CDR1 is SGHRS, CDR2 YFSETQ, per germline. Trimming removed 1 base at V and 1 base at J, with 8 bases between. CDR3 protein: CASSLKQGNTEAFF. CDR3 bases: TGCGCCAGCAGCTTGAAACAGGGGAACACTGAAGCTTTCTTT.

This clonotype was counted ten times or more. The chain employs TRBV7-2 and TRBJ2-7; D remains unclear. Germline CDR1 SGHTA, CDR2 FQGNSA. V lost 10 bases to trimming and J lost 3 bases, with 16 bases between them. CDR3 size: 13 residues. The CDR3: CATRITENYEQYF. The CDR3 coding sequence is TGTGCCACCCGGATCACAGAAAACTACGAGCAGTACTTC.

The chain combines TRBV11-2 with TRBJ2-2; 7 bases are shared with TRBD2. The trim removed 4 bases at V and 5 bases at J, leaving 7 bases unmatched. The length of the CDR3 is 15 residues. The germline V gene has CDR1 SGHAT and CDR2 FQNNGV. This CDR3 is CASSSRLAWTGELFF. Written as DNA, the CDR3 is TGTGCCAGCAGCTCCCGACTAGCCTGGACCGGGGAGCTGTTTTTT.

The chain uses TRBV29-1 and TRBJ1-2; 9 bases fit TRBD1. CDR1 is SQVTM, CDR2 ANQGSEA, per germline. CDR3 length: 12 amino acids. The V gene end was trimmed by 7 bases and the J gene end by 6 bases; junction bases not matched to a gene: 6. This chain's CDR3 is CSDRDRVHGYTF. The CDR3 DNA reads as TGCAGCGACCGGGACAGGGTCCATGGCTACACCTTC.

There are a few counts of this clonotype. The genes are TRBV29-1 and TRBJ1-3; no reliable D call. CDR1 is SQVTM and CDR2 is ANQGSEA in the germline V gene. The CDR3 totals 13 residues. V shed 4 bases and J shed 4 bases, with 11 bases lying between them. The chain's CDR3 is CSVVKELGNTIYF. The CDR3 DNA reads as TGCAGCGTTGTAAAGGAGTTAGGAAACACCATATATTTT.

This clonotype was found many times. The rearrangement links TRBV6-5 to TRBJ2-7, with a possible D match to TRBD2 (5 bases). CDR1 is MNHEY and CDR2 is SVGAGI in the germline V gene. V lost 0 bases and J 2 bases, leaving 5 bases between the germline ends. This CDR3 has 13 amino acids. As DNA, the CDR3 is TGTGCCAGCAGTTACTCGGGAGCCTACGAGCAGTACTTC. Translating gives CASSYSGAYEQYF.

This clonotype was detected ten times or more. The CDR3, as DNA: TGTGCCACCGGGAAAGCGGGACAGGGTAGCGGCTACACCTTC. Translating gives CATGKAGQGSGYTF. The chain has TRBV10-3 and TRBJ1-2; 9 bases align to TRBD1. CDR3 length: 14 amino acids. Germline assignment: CDR1 ENHRY and CDR2 SYGVKD. V was pared by 10 bases and J by 8 bases, with 14 bases of the junction left unmatched.

This rearrangement joins TRBV7-9 to TRBJ2-7; the D gene is possibly TRBD2 (6 bases). Trimming cost V 6 bases and J 4 bases, with 22 bases left between them. The V gene's germline CDR1 is SEHNR and CDR2 FQNEAQ (reference sequence). The CDR3 runs 16 residues. The CDR3 sequence is CASSADLVGGIYEQYF. CDR3 nucleotide sequence: TGTGCCAGCAGTGCCGATTTAGTGGGGGGAATATACGAGCAGTACTTC.

The CDR3 nucleotides are TGTGCCAGCAGCGATACCACAGGGGGCGGTAACTATGGCTACACCTTC. This translates into CASSDTTGGGNYGYTF. The V gene is TRBV7-8, the J gene TRBJ1-2, with 9 bases lining up with TRBD1. The length of the CDR3 is 16 residues. In germline, CDR1 is SGHVS, CDR2 FQNEAQ. With 5 bases clipped from V and 1 base from J, the junction kept 8 bases outside the gene matches.

This clonotype was detected many times. The chain links TRBV9 to TRBJ1-2; D unresolved. Germline assignment: CDR1 SGDLS and CDR2 YYNGEE. The germline V and J ends were trimmed by 5 bases and 5 bases, with 10 bases remaining between them. The length of the CDR3 is 12 residues. The CDR3 sequence is CASRGQAYGYTF. For the CDR3, the DNA is TGTGCCAGCAGGGGCCAGGCTTATGGCTACACCTTC.

This clonotype was observed a handful of times. This chain joins TRBV28 and TRBJ2-6; perhaps TRBD1 as D (6 bases). Trimming stripped 2 bases from V and 0 bases from J, with 11 bases between. The germline CDR1 and CDR2 sequences are MDHEN and SYDVKM. This CDR3 has 17 residues. CDR3 nucleotide sequence: TGTGCCAGCAGTTTACCAGGGGACGTCTCTGGGGCCAACGTCCTGACTTTC. It codes for CASSLPGDVSGANVLTF.

This clonotype was seen ten or more times. The chain joins TRBV2 to TRBJ2-5, with D unresolved. Germline V gene data show CDR1 as SNHLY and CDR2 as FYNNEI. The CDR3 has 13 residues. Trimming left V 6 bases short and J 5 bases short, with 13 bases between. The CDR3 DNA follows: TGTGCCAGCAGCGACCCGGTGGGGGAGACCCAGTACTTC. It codes for CASSDPVGETQYF.